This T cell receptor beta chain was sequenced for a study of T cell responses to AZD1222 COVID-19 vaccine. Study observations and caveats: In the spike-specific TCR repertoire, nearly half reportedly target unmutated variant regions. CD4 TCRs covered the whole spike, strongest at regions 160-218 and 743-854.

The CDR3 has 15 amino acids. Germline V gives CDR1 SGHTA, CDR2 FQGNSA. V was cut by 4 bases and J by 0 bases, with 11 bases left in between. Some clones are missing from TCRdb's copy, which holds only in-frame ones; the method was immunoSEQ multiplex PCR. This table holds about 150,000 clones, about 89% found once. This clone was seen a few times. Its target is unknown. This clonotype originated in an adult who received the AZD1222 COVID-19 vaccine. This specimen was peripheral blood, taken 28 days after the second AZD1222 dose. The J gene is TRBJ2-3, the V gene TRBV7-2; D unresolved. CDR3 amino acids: CASSSRSSSTDTQYF. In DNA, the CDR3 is TGTGCCAGCAGCTCGCGGTCCTCTAGCACAGATACGCAGTATTTT.